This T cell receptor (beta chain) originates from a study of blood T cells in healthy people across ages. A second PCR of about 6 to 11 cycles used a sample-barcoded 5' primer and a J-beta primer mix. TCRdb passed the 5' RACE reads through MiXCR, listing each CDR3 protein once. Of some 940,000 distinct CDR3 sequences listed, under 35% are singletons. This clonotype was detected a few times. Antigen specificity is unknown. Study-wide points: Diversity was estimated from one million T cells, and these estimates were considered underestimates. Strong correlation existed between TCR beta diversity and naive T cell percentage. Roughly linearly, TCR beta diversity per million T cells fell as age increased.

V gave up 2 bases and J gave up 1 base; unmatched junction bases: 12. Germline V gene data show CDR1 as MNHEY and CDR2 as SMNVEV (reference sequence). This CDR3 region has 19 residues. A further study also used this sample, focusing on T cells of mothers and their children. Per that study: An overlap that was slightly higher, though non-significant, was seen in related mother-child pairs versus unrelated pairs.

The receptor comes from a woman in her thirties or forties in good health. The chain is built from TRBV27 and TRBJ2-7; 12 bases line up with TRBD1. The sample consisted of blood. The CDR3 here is CASSLKEPGQGAVSYEQYF. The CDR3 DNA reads TGTGCCAGCAGTTTAAAGGAACCGGGACAGGGGGCAGTTTCCTACGAGCAGTACTTC.